One sample yielded the 23 T cell receptor beta chains listed below, sequenced in a study of PD-1 blockade in classical Hodgkin lymphoma. Profiling relied on immunoSEQ multiplex PCR, and the TCRdb table lists in-frame clones only, not all of them. The repertoire consists of 15,000 to 20,000 clones, with about nine tenths occurring once and the leading ten covering about 4%. Time point defined: newly diagnosed, previously untreated cHL patient sample. Sequenced material: peripheral blood mononuclear cells (PBMCs). Receptors originate from a human donor with classical Hodgkin lymphoma.

In DNA, the CDR3 is TGTGCCAGCACGAGAGACGGGGGTACAGGGTTCTATGGCTACACCTTC. Translated, it gives CASTRDGGTGFYGYTF. V is TRBV27 and J is TRBJ1-2; tentative D call: TRBD1 (6 bases). Trimming took off 7 bases at V and 4 bases at J, with 22 bases between the two ends. Germline V gives CDR1 MNHEY, CDR2 SMNVEV (reference sequence). The CDR3 spans 16 residues.

The J gene is TRBJ1-2, the V gene TRBV7-2, with D unclear. The V gene lost 5 bases and the J gene lost 5 bases, with 9 bases spanning the gap. Germline CDR1 is SGHTA and CDR2 is FQGNSA. This CDR3 region has 12 residues. In nucleotides, the CDR3 is TGTGCCAGCAGCCAACGGGGTTATGGCTACACCTTC. Protein product: CASSQRGYGYTF.

This sequence joins TRBV7-9 and TRBJ1-5; D is uncertain. The CDR3 sequence is 14 residues long. V was pared by 5 bases and J by 7 bases, with 15 bases between. Per the germline V gene, CDR1 is SEHNR and CDR2 is FQNEAQ (reference sequence). CDR3 DNA sequence: TGTGCCAGCAGCCACGCTCACCCGGGACAGCCCCAGCATTTT. Its protein product is CASSHAHPGQPQHF.

The chain combines TRBV18 with TRBJ2-5; TRBD1 might be the D (5 bases). The CDR3 totals 15 residues. With 4 bases removed from V and 1 base from J, the gap between germline ends came to 13 bases. The germline V gene has CDR1 KGHSH and CDR2 LQKENI. This chain's CDR3 is CASSQGVTPQETQYF. The CDR3 region has the DNA TGTGCCAGCTCACAAGGGGTGACACCCCAAGAGACCCAGTACTTC.

The chain uses TRBV11-2 and TRBJ2-1, with 8 nucleotides matching TRBD2. This CDR3 spans 15 amino acids. Germline V CDR1 and CDR2: SGHAT, FQNNGV. With 3 bases clipped from V and 3 bases from J, the junction kept 4 bases outside the gene matches. The CDR3 nucleotides read TGTGCCAGCAGCTTGTTGGCGGGAGGCTACAATGAGCAGTTCTTC. Protein product: CASSLLAGGYNEQFF.

The V call is TRBV5-1, the J call TRBJ2-1, with D perhaps matching TRBD2 (6 bases). The CDR3 has 15 residues. V gave up 4 bases and J gave up 4 bases, with 15 bases separating them. CDR1 and CDR2 from the germline V gene are SGHRS and YFSETQ. The DNA for the CDR3 is TGCGCCAGCAGCGCCAATCCGGGAGCTTACAATGAGCAGTTCTTC. The encoded protein is CASSANPGAYNEQFF.

The rearrangement joins TRBV27 to TRBJ2-5, with 10 nucleotides matching TRBD1. The CDR3 consists of 14 residues. With V trimmed by 9 bases and J by 4 bases, 8 bases remained unmatched. Germline V lookup: CDR1 MNHEY, CDR2 SMNVEV (reference sequence). CDR3 nucleotide sequence: TGTGCCAGTAACCGACAGGGGGCAACAGAGACCCAGTACTTC. Amino acid sequence: CASNRQGATETQYF.

The V call is TRBV7-9, the J call TRBJ2-1; 9 bases match TRBD2. The CDR3 consists of 15 residues. Germline CDR1 SEHNR, CDR2 FQNEAQ (reference sequence). Trimming cost V 5 bases and J 3 bases; bases outside gene matches: 5. CDR3 sequence: CASSHRLAVYNEQFF. The CDR3 nucleotides are TGTGCCAGCAGCCACCGACTAGCGGTCTACAATGAGCAGTTCTTC.

The chain is built from TRBV4-1 and TRBJ1-4; possibly TRBD1 for D (5 bases). Germline V CDR1 and CDR2: MGHRA, YSYEKL. V was shortened by 4 bases and J by 0 bases, with 12 bases between the two germline ends. The CDR3 totals 16 residues. For the CDR3, the DNA is TGCGCCAGCAGCCCCCGAGGGGAGGCAACTAATGAAAAACTGTTTTTT. It translates to CASSPRGEATNEKLFF.

The rearrangement uses TRBV6-6 and TRBJ2-7; TRBD1 is a possible D gene (6 bases). Between the trimmed V and J ends, which lost 5 bases and 0 bases, there was a span of 14 bases. Germline loops: CDR1 MNHNY, CDR2 SVGAGI (reference sequence). This CDR3 has 15 amino acids. The CDR3 bases are TGTGCCAGCAGTAACCGGGACACCCTCTCCTACGAGCAGTACTTC. It is translated as CASSNRDTLSYEQYF.

The chain joins TRBV18 to TRBJ1-6, with a weak D call TRBD1 (6 bases). This CDR3 has 15 amino acids. V lost 3 bases and J lost 3, with 9 bases in between. CDR1 is KGHSH and CDR2 is LQKENI in the germline V gene. The CDR3 loop is CASSPDRSYNSPLHF. CDR3 nucleotide sequence: TGTGCCAGCTCACCGGACAGAAGCTATAATTCACCCCTCCACTTT.

The gene calls are TRBV5-1 and TRBJ2-4; 8 bases agree with TRBD1. Germline V lookup: CDR1 SGHRS, CDR2 YFSETQ. J lost 1 base, V lost 4 bases, and 7 bases had no gene match. The CDR3 contains 16 residues. CDR3 residues: CASSPGQGTAKNIQYF. Here the CDR3 DNA reads TGCGCCAGCAGCCCCGGACAGGGAACGGCCAAAAACATTCAGTACTTC.

The CDR3: CASKKLEWENTEAFF. The CDR3 bases are TGTGCCAGTAAAAAACTCGAGTGGGAGAACACTGAAGCTTTCTTT. V and J are TRBV19 and TRBJ1-1; D remains ambiguous. The germline CDR1 and CDR2 sequences are LNHDA and SQIVND (reference sequence). V was clipped by 7 bases and J by 1 base, with 16 bases between them. This CDR3 contains 15 residues.

V gene TRBV7-9 combines with J gene TRBJ2-6, with 12 nucleotides matching TRBD2. V shed 5 bases and J 0 bases; nucleotides not matched to a gene: 8. This CDR3 region has 19 residues. Germline assignment: CDR1 SEHNR and CDR2 FQNEAQ (reference sequence). The CDR3 is CASSGTSGPEYSGANVLTF. The CDR3, as DNA: TGTGCCAGCAGCGGGACTAGCGGGCCTGAGTACTCTGGGGCCAACGTCCTGACTTTC. The whole variable domain, filled in from reference TRBV7-9 and TRBJ2-6, reads DTGVSQNPRHKITKRGQNVTFRCDPISEHNRLYWYRQTLGQGPEFLTYFQNEAQLEKSRLLSDRFSAERPKGSFSTLEIQRTEQGDSAMYLCASSGTSGPEYSGANVLTFGAGSRLTVL.

The CDR3 here is CASSPDRGETQYF. The DNA for the CDR3 is TGTGCCAGCAGCCCTGACAGAGGAGAGACCCAGTACTTC. This chain links TRBV7-3 with TRBJ2-5, with TRBD1 as a possible D gene (5 bases). The V gene lost 5 bases and the J gene lost 4 bases, with 11 bases spanning the gap. The length of the CDR3 is 13 residues. CDR1 and CDR2 (germline): SGHTA, FQGTGA.

The chain has TRBV12-5 and TRBJ2-3, with 7 bases that match TRBD1. In germline, CDR1 is LGHNT, CDR2 FRNRAP. The junction had 5 bases not matched to a gene; V was cut back by 1 base and J by 4 bases. The CDR3 is made up of 15 amino acids. The CDR3 protein is CASGLGAQGADTQYF. In DNA, the CDR3 is TGTGCTAGTGGTTTGGGGGCCCAGGGGGCAGATACGCAGTATTTT.

The chain employs TRBV27 and TRBJ2-7; maybe TRBD1 (6 bases). The length of the CDR3 is 14 residues. Trimming removed 4 bases from V and 5 bases from J, with 15 bases in between. CDR1 is MNHEY, CDR2 SMNVEV, per germline (reference sequence). This CDR3 is CASSSLGARNEQYF. CDR3 coding DNA: TGTGCCAGCAGTTCTCTGGGGGCGCGTAACGAGCAGTACTTC.

The chain combines TRBV28 with TRBJ1-1; no clear D gene. The CDR3 runs 12 residues. Trimming pared 3 bases from V and 4 bases from J, leaving 6 bases between. Germline CDR1 and CDR2: MDHEN and SYDVKM. As DNA, the CDR3 is TGTGCCAGCAGTTTGGACTCCACTGAAGCTTTCTTT. Amino acids: CASSLDSTEAFF.

Only one count was recorded for this clone. V is TRBV28 and J is TRBJ2-1; D possibly uses TRBD1 or TRBD2 (5 bases each). This CDR3 has 16 residues. Germline V CDR1 and CDR2: MDHEN, SYDVKM. Trimming took off 4 bases at V and 4 bases at J, with 17 bases between the two ends. This chain's CDR3 is CASSSPSPGRYNEQFF. The CDR3 DNA is TGTGCCAGCAGTTCCCCCAGTCCAGGGAGATACAATGAGCAGTTCTTC.

V gene TRBV9 combines with J gene TRBJ1-1, with TRBD1 identical over 7 bases. This CDR3 region has 14 residues. The germline V gene has CDR1 SGDLS and CDR2 YYNGEE. The V gene end was trimmed by 3 bases and the J gene end by 1 base; junction bases not matched to a gene: 3. The CDR3 nucleotides read TGTGCCAGCAGCGGCCGACAGGGGAACACTGAAGCTTTCTTT. Translation gives CASSGRQGNTEAFF. The whole variable domain, remainder taken from reference TRBV9 and TRBJ1-1, is DSGVTQTPKHLITATGQRVTLRCSPRSGDLSVYWYQQSLDQGLQFLIQYYNGEERAKGNILERFSAQQFPDLHSELNLSSLELGDSALYFCASSGRQGNTEAFFGQGTRLTVV.

By share, this clone ranks as medium-sized. This chain joins TRBV5-8 and TRBJ1-2; 8 bases are a match to TRBD1. The CDR3 covers 18 residues. Germline trimming cut 0 bases from V and 5 bases from J; bases unmatched to any gene: 15. Per germline, CDR1 SGHTS and CDR2 YDEGEE. The CDR3 coding sequence is TGTGCCAGCAGCTTGGTTTTATATTGGCTTGACAGGGGTTATGGCTACACCTTC. Amino acids: CASSLVLYWLDRGYGYTF. Full variable domain (remainder filled in from reference TRBV5-8 and TRBJ1-2): EAGVTQSPTHLIKTRGQQATLRCSPISGHTSVYWYQQALGLGLQFLLWYDEGEERNRGNFPPRFSGRQFPNYSSELNVNALELEDSALYLCASSLVLYWLDRGYGYTFGSGTRLTVV.

This clone is labeled medium-sized (0.01 to 0.1%). The rearrangement uses TRBV2 and TRBJ1-2; maybe TRBD1 (6 bases). The germline CDR1 and CDR2 sequences are SNHLY and FYNNEI. V lost 7 bases and J lost 2, with 11 bases in between. The CDR3 extends over 13 amino acids. The CDR3 sequence is CASTGQRNYGYTF. CDR3 sequence (DNA): TGTGCCAGCACCGGACAGAGAAACTATGGCTACACCTTC.

The rearrangement uses TRBV4-3 and TRBJ2-1, with unresolved D. V shed 0 bases and J shed 0 bases, with 9 bases lying between them. This CDR3 has 16 residues. The germline CDR1 and CDR2 sequences are LGHNA and YSLEER. CDR3: CASSQDWGSSYNEQFF. The CDR3 nucleotides read TGCGCCAGCAGCCAAGATTGGGGAAGCTCCTACAATGAGCAGTTCTTC.